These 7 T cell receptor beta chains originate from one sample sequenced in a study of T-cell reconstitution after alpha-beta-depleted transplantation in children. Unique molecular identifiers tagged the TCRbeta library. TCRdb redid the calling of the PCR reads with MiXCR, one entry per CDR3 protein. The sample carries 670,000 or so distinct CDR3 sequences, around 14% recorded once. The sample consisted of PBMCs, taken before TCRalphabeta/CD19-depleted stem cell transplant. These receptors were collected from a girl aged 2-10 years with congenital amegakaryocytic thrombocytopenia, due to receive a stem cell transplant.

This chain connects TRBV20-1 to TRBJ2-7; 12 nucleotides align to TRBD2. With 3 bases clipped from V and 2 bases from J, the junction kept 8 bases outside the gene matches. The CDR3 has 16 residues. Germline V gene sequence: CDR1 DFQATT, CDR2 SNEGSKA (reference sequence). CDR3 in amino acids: CSARVWTSGAAYEQYF. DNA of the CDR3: TGCAGTGCTAGGGTGTGGACTAGCGGGGCCGCCTACGAGCAGTACTTC.

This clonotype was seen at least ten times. DNA for the CDR3: TGTGCCAGCAGTTACACCCAGGCGAACACCGGGGAGCTGTTTTTT. It specifies CASSYTQANTGELFF. This chain joins TRBV6-5 and TRBJ2-2; D not resolved. The CDR3 has 15 residues. Trimming left V 2 bases short and J 0 bases short, with 7 bases between. CDR1 MNHEY and CDR2 SVGAGI come from the germline V gene.

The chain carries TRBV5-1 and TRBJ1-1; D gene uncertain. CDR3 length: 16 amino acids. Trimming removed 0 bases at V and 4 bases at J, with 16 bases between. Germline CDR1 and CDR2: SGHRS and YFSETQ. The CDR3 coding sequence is TGCGCCAGCAGCTTGGTTACGACGGCCATGGGCACTGAAGCTTTCTTT. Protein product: CASSLVTTAMGTEAFF.

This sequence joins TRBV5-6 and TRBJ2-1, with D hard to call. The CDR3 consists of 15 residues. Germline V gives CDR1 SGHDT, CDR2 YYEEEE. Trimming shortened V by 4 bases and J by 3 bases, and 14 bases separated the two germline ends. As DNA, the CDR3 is TGTGCCAGCAGCGATAGCAGCTACGGCTACAATGAGCAGTTCTTC. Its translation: CASSDSSYGYNEQFF.

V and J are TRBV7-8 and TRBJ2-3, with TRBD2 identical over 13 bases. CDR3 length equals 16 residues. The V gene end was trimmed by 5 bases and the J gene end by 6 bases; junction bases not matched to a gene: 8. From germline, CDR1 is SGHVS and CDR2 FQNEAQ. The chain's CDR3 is CASSTRLAGGIDTQYF. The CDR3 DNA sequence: TGTGCCAGCAGCACGAGACTAGCGGGAGGAATTGATACGCAGTATTTT.

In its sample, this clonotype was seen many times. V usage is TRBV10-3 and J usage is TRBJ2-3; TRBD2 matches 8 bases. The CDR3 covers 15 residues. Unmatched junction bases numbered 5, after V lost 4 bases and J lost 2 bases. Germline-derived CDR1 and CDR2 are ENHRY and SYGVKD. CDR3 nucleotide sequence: TGTGCCATCAGTGGGGCTAGCGGGTTCACAGATACGCAGTATTTT. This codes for CAISGASGFTDTQYF.

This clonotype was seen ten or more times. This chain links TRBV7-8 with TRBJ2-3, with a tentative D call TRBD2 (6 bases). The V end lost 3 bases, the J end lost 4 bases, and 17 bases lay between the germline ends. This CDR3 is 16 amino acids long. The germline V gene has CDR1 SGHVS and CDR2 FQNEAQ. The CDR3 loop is CASSFPGALAADTQYF. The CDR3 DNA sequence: TGTGCCAGCAGCTTTCCGGGAGCCCTGGCGGCAGATACGCAGTATTTT.